What follows describes a single T cell receptor beta chain. Germline V lookup: CDR1 MNHEY, CDR2 SVGAGI. V lost 10 bases and J 8 bases, leaving 14 bases between the germline ends. This CDR3 has 11 amino acids. The data were produced by immunoSEQ multiplex PCR, yet TCRdb's version contains in-frame clones alone and is incomplete. The profile covers some 760,000 clones, with 80% to 90% appearing a single time and around 0.0094% taken by the ten largest. The entry originates in a study of shared T cell receptors in the human thymus. Another study also made use of these data, one on human thymus T cells. As that report states: Corrective cardiac operations yielded the resected thymus tissue. Highly overlapping thymic repertoires in unrelated individuals were reported by related research.

The chain couples TRBV6-5 to TRBJ1-1; possibly TRBD1 for D (5 bases). The source is a girl in the first two years of life with a congenital heart defect. The specimen sequenced was thymocytes. CDR3 DNA sequence: TGTGCCACCCTAAGGGGACTCGAAGCTTTCTTT. Translation: CATLRGLEAFF.